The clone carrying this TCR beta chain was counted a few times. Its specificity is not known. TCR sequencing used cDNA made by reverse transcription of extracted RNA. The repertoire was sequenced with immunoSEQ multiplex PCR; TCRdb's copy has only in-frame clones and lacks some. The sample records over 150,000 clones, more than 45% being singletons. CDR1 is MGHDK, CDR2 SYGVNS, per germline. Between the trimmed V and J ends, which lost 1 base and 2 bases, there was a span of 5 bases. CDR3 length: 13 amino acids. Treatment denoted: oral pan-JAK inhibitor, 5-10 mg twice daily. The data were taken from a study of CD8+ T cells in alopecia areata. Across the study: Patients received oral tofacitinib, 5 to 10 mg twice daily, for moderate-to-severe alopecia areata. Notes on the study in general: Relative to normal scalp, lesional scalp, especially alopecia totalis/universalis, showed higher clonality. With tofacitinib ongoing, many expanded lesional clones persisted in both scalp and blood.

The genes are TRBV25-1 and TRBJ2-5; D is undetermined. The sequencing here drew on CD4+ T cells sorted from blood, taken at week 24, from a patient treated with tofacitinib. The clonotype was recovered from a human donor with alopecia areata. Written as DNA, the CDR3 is TGTGCCAGCAGTGAATCTTATCAAGAGACCCAGTACTTC. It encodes CASSESYQETQYF.